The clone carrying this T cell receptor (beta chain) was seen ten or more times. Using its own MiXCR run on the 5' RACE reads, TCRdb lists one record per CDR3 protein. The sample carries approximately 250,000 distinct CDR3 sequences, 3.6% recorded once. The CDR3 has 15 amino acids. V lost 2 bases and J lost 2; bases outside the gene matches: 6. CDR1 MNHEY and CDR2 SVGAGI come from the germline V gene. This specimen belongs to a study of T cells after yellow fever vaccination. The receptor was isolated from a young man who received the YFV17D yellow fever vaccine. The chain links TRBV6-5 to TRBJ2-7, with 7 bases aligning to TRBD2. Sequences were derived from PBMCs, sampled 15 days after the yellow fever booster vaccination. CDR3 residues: CASSYGGVGTYEQYF. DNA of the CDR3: TGTGCCAGCAGTTACGGGGGGGTTGGAACCTACGAGCAGTACTTC.